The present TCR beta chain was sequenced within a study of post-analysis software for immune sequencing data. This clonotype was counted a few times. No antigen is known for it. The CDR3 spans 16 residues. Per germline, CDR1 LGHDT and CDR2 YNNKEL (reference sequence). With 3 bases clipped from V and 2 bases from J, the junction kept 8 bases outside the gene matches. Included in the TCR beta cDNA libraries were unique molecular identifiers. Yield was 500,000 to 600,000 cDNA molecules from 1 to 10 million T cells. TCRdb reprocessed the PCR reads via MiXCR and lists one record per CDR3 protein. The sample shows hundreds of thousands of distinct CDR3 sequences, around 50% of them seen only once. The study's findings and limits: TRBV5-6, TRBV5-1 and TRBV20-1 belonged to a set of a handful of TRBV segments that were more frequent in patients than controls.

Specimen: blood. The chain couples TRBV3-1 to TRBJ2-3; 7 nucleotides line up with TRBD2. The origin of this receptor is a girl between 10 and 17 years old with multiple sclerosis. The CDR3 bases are TGTGCCAGCAGCCACGTTGTAGGACTAGTCACAGATACGCAGTATTTT. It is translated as CASSHVVGLVTDTQYF.